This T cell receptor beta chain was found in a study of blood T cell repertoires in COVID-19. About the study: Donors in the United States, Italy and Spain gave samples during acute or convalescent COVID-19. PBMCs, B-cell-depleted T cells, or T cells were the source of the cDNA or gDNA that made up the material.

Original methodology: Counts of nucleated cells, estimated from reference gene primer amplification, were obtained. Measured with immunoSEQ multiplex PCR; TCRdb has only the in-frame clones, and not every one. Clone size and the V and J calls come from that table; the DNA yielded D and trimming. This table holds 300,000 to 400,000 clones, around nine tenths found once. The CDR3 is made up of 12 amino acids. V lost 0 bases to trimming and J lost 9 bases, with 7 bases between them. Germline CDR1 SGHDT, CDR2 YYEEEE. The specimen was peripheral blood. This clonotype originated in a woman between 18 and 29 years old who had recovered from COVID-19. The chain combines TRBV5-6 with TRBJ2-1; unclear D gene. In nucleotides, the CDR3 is TGTGCCAGCAGCTTGGCAGTTGGTGAGCAGTTCTTC. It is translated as CASSLAVGEQFF.